These T cell receptor beta chains were read from a single sample in a study of blood T cell repertoires in COVID-19. This table comes from immunoSEQ multiplex PCR, and its TCRdb copy is limited to in-frame clones, with some not included. The table includes some 270,000 clones, 80% to 90% detected once. Sample: peripheral blood. The receptor source for this set is a woman in her seventies with acute or convalescent COVID-19. CDR3s include the opening cysteine and the closing phenylalanine or tryptophan. The D gene is left open where the match is weak. Clone size appears in some rows only: once, few, many, or a class for an expanded clone.

clone_size: .; d_call: .; j_call: TRBJ1-2; v_call: TRBV30; cdr3_nt: TGTGCCTGGAGTGGGGGGCGAGAGGGCTACACCTTC; cdr3_aa: CAWSGGREGYTF
clone_size: few; d_call: TRBD2; j_call: TRBJ2-2; v_call: TRBV5-1; cdr3_nt: TGCGCCAGCAGCGACACTAGCGGGGTCACCGGGGAGCTGTTTTTT; cdr3_aa: CASSDTSGVTGELFF
clone_size: .; d_call: TRBD2; j_call: TRBJ2-1; v_call: TRBV29-1; cdr3_nt: TGCAGCGCTTTAGCGGGGGGGCCATCTGAGCAGTTCTTC; cdr3_aa: CSALAGGPSEQFF
clone_size: .; d_call: TRBD1; j_call: TRBJ1-2; v_call: TRBV5-1; cdr3_nt: TGCGCCAGCAGCTTGGTAGGGGGCGGTGGCTACACCTTC; cdr3_aa: CASSLVGGGGYTF
clone_size: few; d_call: TRBD1; j_call: TRBJ1-6; v_call: TRBV6-5; cdr3_nt: TGTGCCAGCGCCGGGACAGGGGGCTGGAATTCACCCCTCCACTTT; cdr3_aa: CASAGTGGWNSPLHF
clone_size: .; d_call: TRBD1; j_call: TRBJ2-1; v_call: TRBV19; cdr3_nt: TGTGCCAGTAGTATAGCCCGACAGGGTCCTGGTAGTGAGCAGTTCTTC; cdr3_aa: CASSIARQGPGSEQFF
clone_size: .; d_call: .; j_call: TRBJ2-3; v_call: TRBV5-4; cdr3_nt: TGTGCCAGCAGCCGGGGTTTCGGTACAGATACGCAGTATTTT; cdr3_aa: CASSRGFGTDTQYF
clone_size: .; d_call: TRBD2; j_call: TRBJ2-1; v_call: TRBV5-4; cdr3_nt: TGTGCCAGCAGCCCCAAAAGCGGGGGGGCCAATGAGCAGTTCTTC; cdr3_aa: CASSPKSGGANEQFF
clone_size: .; d_call: .; j_call: TRBJ2-3; v_call: TRBV7-9; cdr3_nt: TGTGCCAGCAGCTTAATGGGGGCCGGTGATACGCAGTATTTT; cdr3_aa: CASSLMGAGDTQYF
clone_size: .; d_call: .; j_call: TRBJ2-7; v_call: TRBV19; cdr3_nt: TGTGCCAGCTCCTCTTCCCTCTCTCGCGAGCAGTACTTC; cdr3_aa: CASSSSLSREQYF
clone_size: .; d_call: .; j_call: TRBJ1-1; v_call: TRBV29-1; cdr3_nt: TGCAGTGCATTGGTCGGACAGCGAACTGAAGCTTTCTTT; cdr3_aa: CSALVGQRTEAFF
clone_size: .; d_call: .; j_call: TRBJ2-7; v_call: TRBV10-3; cdr3_nt: TGTGCCATCAGTGAGGCCACTTACGAGCAGTACTTC; cdr3_aa: CAISEATYEQYF